This T cell receptor beta chain was obtained from a study of shared clonotypes between healthy human individuals. The naive CD8 subset, CD45RO-negative cells positively selected for CCR7, excluded terminally differentiated effector memory CD45RA+ cells. This clone was found once. Assay: immunoSEQ multiplex PCR; the TCRdb copy retains only in-frame clones and omits some. Among approximately 2,200,000 clones listed, under 95% were seen once. Germline values: CDR1 SGHDT, CDR2 YYEEEE. The CDR3 loop spans 14 amino acids. V lost 1 base, J lost 5 bases, and 12 bases lay in between. The sequence derives from a man aged 18 to 30 in good health. Some clones in this sample may be carry-over from other donors' samples. The material sequenced was naive CD8+ T cells from PBMCs. The J gene is TRBJ1-1, the V gene TRBV5-6; D not resolved. CDR3 DNA sequence: TGTGCCAGCAGCTTGTTTGCAGGAGGGACTGAAGCTTTCTTT. Translating gives CASSLFAGGTEAFF.